This T cell receptor beta chain was identified during a study of blood T cell repertoires in COVID-19. As for the study in general: Italy, Spain and the United States were the sources of the convalescent and acute COVID-19 samples.

Individuals aged 18 to 89 years were recruited from 24 US areas. The CDR3 has 17 residues. V lost 7 bases to trimming and J lost 5 bases; unmatched junction nucleotides: 15. Germline lookup yields CDR1 MDHEN and CDR2 SYDVKM. The repertoire was sequenced with immunoSEQ multiplex PCR; TCRdb's copy has only in-frame clones and lacks some. The table shows about 140,000 clones, with about 89% occurring only once. The source material was PBMCs or T cells enriched from blood (not recorded which). The origin of this receptor is a man between 60 and 70 years old who had recovered from COVID-19. The gene calls are TRBV28 and TRBJ2-7, with 12 nucleotides matching TRBD2. The chain's CDR3 is CASTLGASGRGGNEQYF. The CDR3 nucleotides read TGTGCCAGCACCCTAGGAGCTAGCGGGAGGGGGGGGAACGAGCAGTACTTC. Supplemented by reference TRBV28 and TRBJ2-7, the full variable domain reads DVKVTQSSRYLVKRTGEKVFLECVQDMDHENMFWYRQDPGLGLRLIYFSYDVKMKEKGDIPEGYSVSREKKERFSLILESASTNQTSMYLCASTLGASGRGGNEQYFGPGTRLTVT.